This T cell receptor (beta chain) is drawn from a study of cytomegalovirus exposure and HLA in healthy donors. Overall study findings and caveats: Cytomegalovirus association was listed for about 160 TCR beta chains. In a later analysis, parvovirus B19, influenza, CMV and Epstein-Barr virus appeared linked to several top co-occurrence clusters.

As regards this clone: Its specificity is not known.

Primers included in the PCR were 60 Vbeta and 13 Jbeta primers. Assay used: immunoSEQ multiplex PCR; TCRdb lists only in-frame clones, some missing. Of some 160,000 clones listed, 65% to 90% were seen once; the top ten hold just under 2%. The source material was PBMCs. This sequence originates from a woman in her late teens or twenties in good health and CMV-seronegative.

The CDR3 sequence: CASEAGGTEAFF. The CDR3 DNA reads as TGTGCCAGCGAGGCAGGGGGCACTGAAGCTTTCTTT. The V call is TRBV7-9, the J call TRBJ1-1, with 7 bases that match TRBD1. With 8 bases clipped from V and 4 bases from J, the junction kept 4 bases outside the gene matches. Germline CDR1 and CDR2: SEHNR and FQNEAQ (reference sequence). The CDR3 is 12 amino acids. The full variable domain, with the rest looked up from reference TRBV7-9 and TRBJ1-1, is DTGVSQNPRHKITKRGQNVTFRCDPISEHNRLYWYRQTLGQGPEFLTYFQNEAQLEKSRLLSDRFSAERPKGSFSTLEIQRTEQGDSAMYLCASEAGGTEAFFGQGTRLTVV.